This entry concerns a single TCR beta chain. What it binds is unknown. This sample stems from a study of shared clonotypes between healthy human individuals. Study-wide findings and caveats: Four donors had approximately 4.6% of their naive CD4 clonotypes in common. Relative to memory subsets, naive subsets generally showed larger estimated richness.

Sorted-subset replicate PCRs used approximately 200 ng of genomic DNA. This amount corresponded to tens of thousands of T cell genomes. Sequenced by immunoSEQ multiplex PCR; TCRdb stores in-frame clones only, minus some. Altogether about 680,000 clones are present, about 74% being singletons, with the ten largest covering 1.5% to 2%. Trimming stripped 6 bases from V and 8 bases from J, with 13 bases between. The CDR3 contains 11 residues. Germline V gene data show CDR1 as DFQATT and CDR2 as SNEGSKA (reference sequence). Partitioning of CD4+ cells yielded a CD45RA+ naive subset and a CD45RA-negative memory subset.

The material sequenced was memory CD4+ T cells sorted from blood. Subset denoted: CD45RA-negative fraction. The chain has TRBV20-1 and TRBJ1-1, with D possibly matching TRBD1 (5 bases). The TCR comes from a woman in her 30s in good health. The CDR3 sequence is CSAPRQGEAFF. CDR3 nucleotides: TGCAGTGCCCCTCGGCAGGGCGAAGCTTTCTTT.